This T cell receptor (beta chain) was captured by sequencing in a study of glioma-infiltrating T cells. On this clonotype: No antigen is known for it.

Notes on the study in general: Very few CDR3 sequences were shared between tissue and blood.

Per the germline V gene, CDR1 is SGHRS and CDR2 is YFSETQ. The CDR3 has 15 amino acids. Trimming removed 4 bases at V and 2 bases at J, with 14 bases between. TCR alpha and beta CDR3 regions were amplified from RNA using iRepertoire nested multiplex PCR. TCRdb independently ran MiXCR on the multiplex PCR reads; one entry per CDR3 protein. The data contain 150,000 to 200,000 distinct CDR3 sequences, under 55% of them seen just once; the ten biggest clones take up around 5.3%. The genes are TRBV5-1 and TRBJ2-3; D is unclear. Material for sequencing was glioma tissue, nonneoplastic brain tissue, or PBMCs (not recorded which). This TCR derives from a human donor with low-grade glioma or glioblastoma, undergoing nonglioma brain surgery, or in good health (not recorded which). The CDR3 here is CASSKESALTDTQYF. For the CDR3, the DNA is TGCGCCAGCAGCAAAGAGAGCGCCCTCACAGATACGCAGTATTTT.